Listed here are 22 T cell receptor beta chains from one sample, sequenced in a study of human T cells and chemical hapten exposure. Documented time point: patch test 1, 2 weeks after DPC sensitization. Treatment in this sample: therapeutic diphenylcyclopropenone sensitization with weekly scalp DPC. One entry per CDR3 protein results from TCRdb running MiXCR on the RACE reads. The sample lists approximately 110,000 distinct CDR3 sequences, about 11% occurring once. Here the sequenced sample was whole blood, taken in connection with sensitization to the hapten diphenylcyclopropenone (DPC). All receptors derive from a woman aged 40 to 55 with alopecia areata. Some clones in this sample may be carry-over from other donors' samples.

This clonotype was observed many times. The chain combines TRBV28 with TRBJ1-2; D unresolved. Germline V gene lookup returns CDR1 MDHEN and CDR2 SYDVKM. The CDR3 is 11 residues long. With 3 bases removed from V and 6 bases from J, the gap between germline ends came to 5 bases. This CDR3 reads CASSFSDGYTF. The DNA for the CDR3 is TGTGCCAGCAGTTTTTCAGATGGCTACACCTTC.

V gene TRBV28 combines with J gene TRBJ1-2, with TRBD1 matching 10 bases. CDR3 length: 13 residues. Trimming removed 6 bases from V and 6 bases from J; junction bases left unmatched: 4. Germline lookup yields CDR1 MDHEN and CDR2 SYDVKM. The CDR3 here is CASRVGTGDGYTF. Here the CDR3 DNA reads TGTGCCAGCAGAGTCGGGACAGGGGATGGCTACACCTTC.

This clonotype was observed a handful of times. The rearrangement uses TRBV6-2 or TRBV6-3 and TRBJ2-2; D tentatively reads TRBD1 or TRBD2 (5 bases each). Trimming cost V 0 bases and J 2 bases, with 7 bases left between them. Germline values: CDR1 MNHEY, CDR2 SVGEGT. The CDR3 is 15 amino acids. CDR3 coding DNA: TGTGCCAGCAGTTACTCCCGGGGCAACACCGGGGAGCTGTTTTTT. Its protein is CASSYSRGNTGELFF.

Many counts were recorded for this clonotype. The chain is built from TRBV6-5 and TRBJ1-4, with D possibly being TRBD1 (6 bases). Deletions cut 6 bases from V and 8 bases from J, with 16 bases between. CDR1 and CDR2 from the germline V gene are MNHEY and SVGAGI. CDR3 length equals 14 residues. The CDR3 nucleotides are TGTGCCAGCAGGCCGGACAGTTCTAGAGAAAAACTGTTTTTT. Its translation: CASRPDSSREKLFF.

The chain links TRBV4-3 to TRBJ1-3; 10 nucleotides match TRBD1. From germline, CDR1 is LGHNA and CDR2 YSLEER. The CDR3 sequence is 18 residues long. Unmatched junction bases numbered 7, after V lost 0 bases and J lost 2 bases. In DNA, the CDR3 is TGCGCCAGCAGCCAAGACGCACGAGGGACAGGGGCTGGAAACACCATATATTTT. Translating it yields CASSQDARGTGAGNTIYF.

Many counts were recorded for this clonotype. The rearrangement joins TRBV6-1 to TRBJ2-7; D may be TRBD2 (5 bases). V was trimmed by 5 bases and J by 3 bases, leaving 11 bases between them. There are 13 residues in the CDR3. The germline V gene encodes CDR1 MNHNS and CDR2 SASEGT. The CDR3 DNA follows: TGTGCCAGCAGTTCCCGGGAAAACTACGAGCAGTACTTC. This encodes CASSSRENYEQYF.

There are many counts of this clonotype. This rearrangement joins TRBV9 to TRBJ1-1; a possible D gene is TRBD1 (5 bases). In germline, CDR1 is SGDLS, CDR2 YYNGEE. V was cut by 2 bases and J by 6 bases, with 14 bases left in between. This CDR3 has 14 residues. Here the CDR3 reads CASSVAPGGAEAFF. Written as DNA, the CDR3 is TGTGCCAGCAGCGTCGCACCCGGGGGGGCTGAAGCTTTCTTT.

The CDR3 bases are TGTGCCAGCAGTTACTTGACCGGGGAGCTGTTTTTT. This gives the protein CASSYLTGELFF. The chain is built from TRBV6-5 and TRBJ2-2, with unresolved D. Germline V lookup: CDR1 MNHEY, CDR2 SVGAGI. This CDR3 has 12 amino acids. The ends were cut back, 1 base at V and 5 bases at J, with 2 bases in the middle.

The gene calls are TRBV7-2 and TRBJ2-7; the match to TRBD2 covers 9 bases. The CDR3 sequence is 15 residues long. The germline gives CDR1 SGHTA, CDR2 FQGNSA. The V segment lost 4 bases and the J segment 4 bases; nucleotides outside the gene matches: 8. DNA of the CDR3: TGTGCCAGCAGCTCATGGGGACTAGCAGATTACGAGCAGTACTTC. Protein sequence: CASSSWGLADYEQYF.

The rearrangement uses TRBV20-1 and TRBJ1-1; D is uncertain. The V end was cut by 0 bases, the J end by 2 bases, with 10 bases between. The CDR3 length is 14 residues. Germline loops: CDR1 DFQATT, CDR2 SNEGSKA (reference sequence). The CDR3 is CSARDSVRNTEAFF. The CDR3 DNA is TGCAGTGCTAGAGATTCGGTCAGAAACACTGAAGCTTTCTTT.

This clonotype has more than one count but fewer than ten. This chain links TRBV20-1 with TRBJ1-1, with D maybe TRBD1 (6 bases). Germline CDR1 reads DFQATT; CDR2 reads SNEGSKA (reference sequence). V was pared by 3 bases and J by 0 bases, with 8 bases between. The CDR3 loop spans 13 amino acids. The chain's CDR3 is CSARDRLNTEAFF. CDR3 DNA sequence: TGCAGTGCTAGGGACAGATTGAACACTGAAGCTTTCTTT.

This clonotype has a count of ten or more. The V call is TRBV4-3, the J call TRBJ2-7; a possible D gene is TRBD1 (5 bases). The CDR3 covers 16 residues. Trimming took off 0 bases at V and 5 bases at J, with 17 bases between the two ends. The germline V gene encodes CDR1 LGHNA and CDR2 YSLEER. CDR3 bases: TGCGCCAGCAGCCAAGATCGGCGGACATTCGTCCACGAGCAGTACTTC. It is translated as CASSQDRRTFVHEQYF.

This clonotype showed up many times. J is TRBJ1-2 and V is TRBV2; TRBD1 might be the D (6 bases). V lost 6 bases to trimming and J lost 0 bases, with 14 bases between them. The CDR3 has 15 residues. The V gene's germline CDR1 is SNHLY and CDR2 FYNNEI. The CDR3 spells CASSPRGQANYGYTF. CDR3 in DNA: TGTGCCAGCAGCCCCAGGGGCCAAGCTAACTATGGCTACACCTTC.

This clonotype has a count of ten or more. The J gene is TRBJ1-1, the V gene TRBV10-3, with 8 bases identical to TRBD1. Per germline, CDR1 ENHRY and CDR2 SYGVKD. J gave up 3 bases and V 0 bases, and 6 bases lay outside the gene matches. The CDR3 totals 16 residues. The CDR3, as DNA: TGTGCCATCAGTGAGTCGATAACAGGGGGTGACACTGAAGCTTTCTTT. Translating gives CAISESITGGDTEAFF.

This clonotype was observed many times. V is TRBV4-2 and J is TRBJ2-5; D gene ambiguous. The CDR3 spans 15 residues. Trimming shortened V by 1 base and J by 5 bases, and 14 bases separated the two germline ends. CDR1 is LGHNA and CDR2 is YNFKEQ in the germline V gene. CDR3 coding DNA: TGTGCCAGCAGCCAAGCTCAGGAAGGCGGTGAGACCCAGTACTTC. Protein: CASSQAQEGGETQYF.

This clonotype was observed many times. The chain employs TRBV15 and TRBJ1-1; TRBD1 matches at 7 bases. The ends lost 2 bases at V and 3 bases at J; junction bases unmatched: 3. In germline, CDR1 is LNHNV, CDR2 YYDKDF (reference sequence). The CDR3 has 14 amino acids. The CDR3 loop is CATSRTGVHTEAFF. The CDR3 bases are TGTGCCACCAGCAGAACAGGGGTGCACACTGAAGCTTTCTTT.

The chain carries TRBV6-2 or TRBV6-3 and TRBJ2-6, with D perhaps matching TRBD1 or TRBD2 (5 bases each). The germline CDR1 and CDR2 sequences are MNHEY and SVGEGT. The V end lost 6 bases, the J end lost 0 bases, and 12 bases lay between the germline ends. The CDR3 loop spans 16 amino acids. CDR3 DNA sequence: TGTGCCAGCAGCATAGGGACGGCCTCTGGGGCCAACGTCCTGACTTTC. This encodes CASSIGTASGANVLTF.

This clonotype was counted many times. The V and J genes are TRBV25-1 and TRBJ1-6; D is unresolved. The germline V gene encodes CDR1 MGHDK and CDR2 SYGVNS. Trimming cost V 4 bases and J 0 bases, with 1 base left between them. The length of the CDR3 is 13 residues. As DNA, the CDR3 is TGTGCCAGCAGTGGCTCCTATAATTCACCCCTCCACTTT. Its protein product is CASSGSYNSPLHF.

This clonotype occurred a few times. This chain links TRBV20-1 with TRBJ2-7, with 10 bases identical to TRBD2. This CDR3 spans 17 amino acids. Germline trimming cut 5 bases from V and 2 bases from J; bases unmatched to any gene: 15. The V gene's germline CDR1 is DFQATT and CDR2 SNEGSKA (reference sequence). The chain's CDR3 is CSAARRTSGKYPYEQYF. CDR3 sequence (DNA): TGCAGTGCTGCGAGGCGGACTAGCGGAAAATACCCCTACGAGCAGTACTTC.

A few counts support this clonotype. CDR3: CASSFTTGELFF. The CDR3 nucleotides read TGTGCCAGCAGTTTTACCACCGGGGAGCTGTTTTTT. This chain uses TRBV12-3 or TRBV12-4 with TRBJ2-2; the D is unclear. V was trimmed by 3 bases and J by 4 bases, leaving 3 bases between them. The CDR3 is 12 residues long.

This clonotype was seen at least ten times. This chain uses TRBV6-2 or TRBV6-3 with TRBJ2-1; 8 bases agree with TRBD2. This CDR3 contains 15 residues. Germline-derived CDR1 and CDR2 are MNHEY and SVGEGT. V shed 8 bases and J 0 bases; nucleotides not matched to a gene: 6. The CDR3 sequence: CASERGPSSYNEQFF. The CDR3 region has the DNA TGTGCCAGCGAGCGGGGGCCGAGCTCCTACAATGAGCAGTTCTTC.

This sequence joins TRBV4-3 and TRBJ2-1; D is uncertain. Germline assignment: CDR1 LGHNA and CDR2 YSLEER. The CDR3 spans 13 residues. With 1 base removed from V and 9 bases from J, the gap between germline ends came to 10 bases. The CDR3 region is CASSQAPPSEQFF. CDR3 DNA sequence: TGCGCCAGCAGCCAAGCGCCACCGAGTGAGCAGTTCTTC.